This section outlines one T cell receptor (beta chain) sequence together with its context. Libraries were prepared by immunoSEQ multiplex PCR; TCRdb keeps only in-frame clonotypes and omits some of them. The sample contains 19,000 or so clones, less than 85% of which appear only once. The data were obtained in a study of somatic mutations in cytotoxic T cells in rheumatoid arthritis. Study-wide background: Flow cytometry sorted some V beta antibody-stained T-cell populations to nearly 100% purity, V beta1+ cells among them being sequenced for TCRB.

Trimming removed 3 bases from V and 3 bases from J, with 9 bases in between. Germline V gene lookup returns CDR1 SNHLY and CDR2 FYNNEI. The CDR3 has 14 residues. Sample: CD8+ T cells sorted from blood. This chain uses TRBV2 with TRBJ2-1; tentatively, D is TRBD1 (6 bases). The sequence was collected from a woman aged 60-70 years in good health. The CDR3 bases are TGTGCCAGCAGTGAGAGGGGGTACTACAATGAGCAGTTCTTC. Amino acid sequence: CASSERGYYNEQFF.